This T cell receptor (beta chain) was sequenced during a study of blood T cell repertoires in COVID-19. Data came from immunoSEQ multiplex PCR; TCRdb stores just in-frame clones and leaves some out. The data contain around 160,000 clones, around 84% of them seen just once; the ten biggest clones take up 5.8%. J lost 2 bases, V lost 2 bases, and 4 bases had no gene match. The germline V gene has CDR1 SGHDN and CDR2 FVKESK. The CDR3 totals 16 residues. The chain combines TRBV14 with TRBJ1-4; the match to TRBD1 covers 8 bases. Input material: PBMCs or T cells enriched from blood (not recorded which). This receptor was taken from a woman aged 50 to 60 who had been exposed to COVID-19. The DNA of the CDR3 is TGTGCCAGCAGCCAACAGGGGGCGAGGACTAATGAAAAACTGTTTTTT. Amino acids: CASSQQGARTNEKLFF.